This T cell receptor beta chain was sequenced during a study of patients and donors after allogeneic stem cell transplantation. CDR1 is LGHNA, CDR2 YSLEER, per germline. Trimming cost V 1 base and J 10 bases, with 8 bases left between them. The CDR3 sequence is 13 residues long. TCRdb re-called the RT-PCR reads with MiXCR, one entry per CDR3 protein. This sample has over 350,000 distinct CDR3 sequences, with roughly 16% found just once. The source material was blood, either unsorted or a sorted T cell fraction (not recorded which). The chain uses TRBV4-3 and TRBJ1-6; no clear D gene. This clonotype was obtained from a human donor who was either an allogeneic HSCT recipient or a stem cell or donor lymphocyte infusion donor (not recorded which). It is not recorded whose cells these are; they may come from a transplant donor. CDR3 coding DNA: TGCGCCAGCAGCCAAGGGGTTGGGTCACCCCTCCACTTT. This translates into CASSQGVGSPLHF.